This T cell receptor beta chain was observed in a study of cytomegalovirus exposure and HLA in healthy donors. General study results and limits: Presence/absence analyses assumed roughly uniform sequencing depth across donors.

A note on this clone: Antigen unknown.

The PCR ran on 60 Vbeta and 13 Jbeta primers. This table comes from immunoSEQ multiplex PCR, and its TCRdb copy is limited to in-frame clones, with some not included. The table records under 70,000 clones, approximately 67% of them present only once. Sequenced sample: PBMCs. The receptor comes from a woman between 25 and 40 years old in good health and CMV-seronegative.

The CDR3 reads CASSPLGQVSTDTQYF. The CDR3 DNA reads TGTGCCAGCAGCCCCCTGGGACAGGTTAGCACAGATACGCAGTATTTT. The V gene is TRBV28, the J gene TRBJ2-3; 8 nucleotides line up with TRBD1. CDR1 MDHEN and CDR2 SYDVKM come from the germline V gene. The trim removed 6 bases at V and 0 bases at J, leaving 8 bases unmatched. The CDR3 has 16 residues.